The 5 T cell receptor beta chains given below trace back to one sample, sequenced in a study of cytomegalovirus exposure and HLA in healthy donors. In the PCR, 60 Vbeta and 13 Jbeta primers were used. Profiled with immunoSEQ multiplex PCR; TCRdb holds only in-frame clones, not every one. The sample holds about 230,000 clones, 70% to 85% seen once. What was sequenced was PBMCs. These receptors all stem from a woman aged 60-70 years in good health and CMV-seropositive.

This rearrangement joins TRBV7-8 to TRBJ1-1; D possibly corresponds to TRBD1 (6 bases). The CDR3 loop spans 15 amino acids. In germline, CDR1 is SGHVS, CDR2 FQNEAQ. Trimming removed 6 bases from V and 2 bases from J, with 16 bases in between. The DNA for the CDR3 is TGTGCCAGCAGTTCCCTCACCAGGGGCAACACTGAAGCTTTCTTT. Protein sequence: CASSSLTRGNTEAFF.

The rearrangement joins TRBV6-1 to TRBJ2-5; a possible D gene is TRBD2 (6 bases). The DNA end is a closer match to TRBJ2-7, so the J assignment may be wrong. In germline, CDR1 is MNHNS, CDR2 SASEGT. The CDR3 is 13 amino acids. The CDR3 region has the DNA TGTGCCAGCTACCAGCAGGAGGGGTACGAGCAGTACTTC. Residues: CASYQQEGYEQYF.

V is TRBV20-1 and J is TRBJ1-1; D possibly corresponds to TRBD1 (5 bases). Germline CDR1 and CDR2: DFQATT and SNEGSKA (reference sequence). CDR3 size: 10 residues. Trimming cost V 6 bases and J 5 bases, with 7 bases left between them. CDR3 in DNA: TGCAGTGCCAAGGGGACTGAAGCTTTCTTT. Amino acids: CSAKGTEAFF.

The rearrangement links TRBV4-1 to TRBJ1-5; D is uncertain. The CDR3 totals 17 residues. V was trimmed by 0 bases and J by 2 bases, leaving 14 bases between them. Germline V gene sequence: CDR1 MGHRA, CDR2 YSYEKL. In nucleotides, the CDR3 is TGCGCCAGCAGCCAAGATGGCGGCCGAAATGGCAATCAGCCCCAGCATTTT. Translating it yields CASSQDGGRNGNQPQHF.

The V and J genes are TRBV4-2 and TRBJ1-4, with 9 bases fitting TRBD1. Germline loops: CDR1 LGHNA, CDR2 YNFKEQ. Unmatched junction bases numbered 4, after V lost 5 bases and J lost 6 bases. The CDR3 runs to 14 residues. CDR3 in DNA: TGTGCCAGCAGCGAAAGACAGGGGGATGAAAAACTGTTTTTT. It encodes CASSERQGDEKLFF.